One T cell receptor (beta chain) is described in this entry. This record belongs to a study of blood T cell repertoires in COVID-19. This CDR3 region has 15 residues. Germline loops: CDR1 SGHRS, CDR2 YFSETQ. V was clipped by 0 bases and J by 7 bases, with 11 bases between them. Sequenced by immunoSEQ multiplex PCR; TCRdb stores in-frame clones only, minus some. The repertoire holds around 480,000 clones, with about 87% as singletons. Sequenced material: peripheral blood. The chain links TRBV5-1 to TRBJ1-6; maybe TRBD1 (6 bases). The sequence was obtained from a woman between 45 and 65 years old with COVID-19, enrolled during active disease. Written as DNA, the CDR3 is TGCGCCAGCAGCTTGGATGGCAGGGGCAATTCACCCCTCCACTTT. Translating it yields CASSLDGRGNSPLHF. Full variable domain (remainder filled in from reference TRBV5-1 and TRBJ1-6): KAGVTQTPRYLIKTRGQQVTLSCSPISGHRSVSWYQQTPGQGLQFLFEYFSETQRNKGNFPGRFSGRQFSNSRSEMNVSTLELGDSALYLCASSLDGRGNSPLHFGNGTRLTVT.